This is a list of T cell receptor beta chains from one sample in a study of early T cells in non-severe SARS-CoV-2 infection. TCRdb itself ran the 5' RACE reads through MiXCR, one entry per CDR3 protein. The sample has 60,000 to 75,000 distinct CDR3 sequences; about 4.9% are singletons. Sample: whole blood, taken at baseline. Source of these receptors: an adult who was a healthcare worker with PCR-confirmed SARS-CoV-2 infection or an uninfected control (not recorded which). The donor label of this sample is uncertain. CDR3s leave out the opening cysteine and the closing phenylalanine or tryptophan.

v_call: TRBV6-2/TRBV6-3
j_call: TRBJ2-1
cdr3_aa: ASSSSGRGTGSYNEQF

v_call: TRBV9
j_call: TRBJ2-3
cdr3_aa: ASSVGALAGGTDTQY

v_call: TRBV5-6
j_call: TRBJ2-7
cdr3_aa: ASTTGGAVSYEQY

v_call: TRBV19
j_call: TRBJ1-3
cdr3_aa: ATQYSSGNTIY

v_call: TRBV7-2
j_call: TRBJ2-7
cdr3_aa: ASSLESSGTTYEQY

v_call: TRBV20-1
j_call: TRBJ1-4
cdr3_aa: SARYGTGIGEKLF

v_call: TRBV20-1
j_call: TRBJ1-2
cdr3_aa: SARMGYGYT

v_call: TRBV11-2
j_call: TRBJ2-7
cdr3_aa: ASSVQWGDRAYEQY

v_call: TRBV6-2/TRBV6-3
j_call: TRBJ1-2
cdr3_aa: ASNGTRGHYGYT

v_call: TRBV7-8
j_call: TRBJ1-4
cdr3_aa: ASSLRQGVTFEKLF

v_call: TRBV7-2
j_call: TRBJ2-1
cdr3_aa: ASSLAQGAWNEQF

v_call: TRBV4-3
j_call: TRBJ2-5
cdr3_aa: ASSQVAAQETQY

v_call: TRBV5-1
j_call: TRBJ2-5
cdr3_aa: ASSLGPQEGAQETQY

v_call: TRBV6-5
j_call: TRBJ1-4
cdr3_aa: ASKFGGEKLF

v_call: TRBV6-5
j_call: TRBJ1-1
cdr3_aa: ASSYRLQAVNTEAF

v_call: TRBV4-2
j_call: TRBJ2-1
cdr3_aa: ASSQVIPASSYNEQF

v_call: TRBV4-3
j_call: TRBJ2-5
cdr3_aa: ASSQERLAGGMETQY

v_call: TRBV3-1
j_call: TRBJ2-7
cdr3_aa: ASSPTGQGAHEQY

v_call: TRBV4-3
j_call: TRBJ2-1
cdr3_aa: ASSQSGGTTYNEQF

v_call: TRBV6-6
j_call: TRBJ2-1
cdr3_aa: ASSPRDLSYNEQF

v_call: TRBV25-1
j_call: TRBJ2-7
cdr3_aa: ASSAGYEQY

v_call: TRBV29-1
j_call: TRBJ2-1
cdr3_aa: SSTRAYNEQF

v_call: TRBV29-1
j_call: TRBJ2-7
cdr3_aa: SVEWWDRVREQY

v_call: TRBV5-1
j_call: TRBJ2-7
cdr3_aa: ASSLGAEQY

v_call: TRBV7-9
j_call: TRBJ2-7
cdr3_aa: ASSLASTWYEQY

v_call: TRBV9
j_call: TRBJ2-7
cdr3_aa: ASSVEVGRGSGEQY

v_call: TRBV6-6
j_call: TRBJ2-5
cdr3_aa: ASSYAQGAKETQY

v_call: TRBV11-3
j_call: TRBJ1-1
cdr3_aa: ASSYGTGAAF

v_call: TRBV10-3
j_call: TRBJ2-7
cdr3_aa: AISDQKKGSQY

v_call: TRBV18
j_call: TRBJ2-7
cdr3_aa: ASSPGTRPYEQY

v_call: TRBV12-3/TRBV12-4
j_call: TRBJ2-1
cdr3_aa: ASGEGAYNEQF

v_call: TRBV12-3/TRBV12-4
j_call: TRBJ1-1
cdr3_aa: ASSSQSNTEAF

v_call: TRBV7-2
j_call: TRBJ2-2
cdr3_aa: ASSRERGGATGELF

v_call: TRBV20-1
j_call: TRBJ2-4
cdr3_aa: SARGQADGNIQY

v_call: TRBV3-1
j_call: TRBJ2-5
cdr3_aa: ASSQEKGLAAQETQY

v_call: TRBV18
j_call: TRBJ2-6
cdr3_aa: ASSPRARGGGANVLT

v_call: TRBV11-2
j_call: TRBJ1-1
cdr3_aa: ASSLVAGASNTEAF

v_call: TRBV9
j_call: TRBJ2-2
cdr3_aa: ASTPAGGHTGELF

v_call: TRBV9
j_call: TRBJ1-1
cdr3_aa: ASSVEQTGDTEAF

v_call: TRBV20-1
j_call: TRBJ2-3
cdr3_aa: SARGRVSFGTDTQY

v_call: TRBV19
j_call: TRBJ2-6
cdr3_aa: ASSEGHGDVLT

v_call: TRBV2
j_call: TRBJ2-3
cdr3_aa: ATSAEAGGTDTQY

v_call: TRBV27
j_call: TRBJ2-5
cdr3_aa: ASSLSEETQY

v_call: TRBV12-3/TRBV12-4
j_call: TRBJ2-1
cdr3_aa: ASSPQTGVIDEQF

v_call: TRBV11-2
j_call: TRBJ2-7
cdr3_aa: ASSPGTFGEQY

v_call: TRBV6-2/TRBV6-3
j_call: TRBJ1-5
cdr3_aa: ASSRTGGNQPQH

v_call: TRBV6-5
j_call: TRBJ2-7
cdr3_aa: ASTRDRGSYEQY

v_call: TRBV5-1
j_call: TRBJ2-5
cdr3_aa: ASSLAHRGETQY

v_call: TRBV7-6
j_call: TRBJ1-6
cdr3_aa: ASSPEDRGSSPLH

v_call: TRBV20-1
j_call: TRBJ2-5
cdr3_aa: SARDLGIETQY